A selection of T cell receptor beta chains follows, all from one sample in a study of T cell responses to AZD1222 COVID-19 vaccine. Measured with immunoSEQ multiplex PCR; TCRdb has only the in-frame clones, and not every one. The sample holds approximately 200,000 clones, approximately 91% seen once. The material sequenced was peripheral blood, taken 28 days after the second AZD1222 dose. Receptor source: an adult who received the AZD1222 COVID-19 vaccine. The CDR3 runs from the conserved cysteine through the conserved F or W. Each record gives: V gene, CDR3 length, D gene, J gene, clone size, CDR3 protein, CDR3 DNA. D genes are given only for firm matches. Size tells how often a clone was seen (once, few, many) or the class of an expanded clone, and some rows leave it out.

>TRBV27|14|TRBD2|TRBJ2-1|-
CASRRLADYNEQFF
TGTGCCAGCAGAAGACTAGCAGATTACAATGAGCAGTTCTTC
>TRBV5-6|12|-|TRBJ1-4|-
CASSGGAEKLFF
TGTGCCAGCAGCGGGGGGGCTGAAAAACTGTTTTTT
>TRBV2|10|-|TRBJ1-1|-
CASSEGGAFF
TGTGCCAGCAGTGAGGGGGGGGCTTTCTTT
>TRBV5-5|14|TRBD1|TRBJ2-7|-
CASSFGTGLYEQYF
TGTGCCAGCAGCTTCGGGACAGGGCTCTACGAGCAGTACTTC
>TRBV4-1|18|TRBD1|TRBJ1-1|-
CASSQVWTGLGRVAEAFF
TGCGCCAGCAGCCAAGTTTGGACAGGGTTGGGGAGGGTGGCTGAAGCTTTCTTT
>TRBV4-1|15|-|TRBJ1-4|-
CASSQDGRDNEKLFF
TGCGCCAGCAGCCAGGATGGACGGGACAATGAAAAACTGTTTTTT
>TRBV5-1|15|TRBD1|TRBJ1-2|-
CASRPNRDSNYGYTF
TGCGCCAGCAGACCGAATAGGGACAGTAACTATGGCTACACCTTC
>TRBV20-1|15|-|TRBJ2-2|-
CSASGPMRSTGELFF
TGCAGTGCTAGTGGACCTATGCGTTCCACCGGGGAGCTGTTTTTT
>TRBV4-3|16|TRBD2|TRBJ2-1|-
CASSQGLAGDYNEQFF
TGCGCCAGCAGCCAAGGGTTAGCGGGAGACTACAATGAGCAGTTCTTC
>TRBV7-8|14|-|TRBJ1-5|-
CASSLERSNQPQHF
TGTGCCAGCAGCTTAGAAAGGTCCAATCAGCCCCAGCATTTT
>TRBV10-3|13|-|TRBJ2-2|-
CAISEQMGGELFF
TGTGCCATCAGTGAGCAAATGGGTGGGGAGCTGTTTTTT
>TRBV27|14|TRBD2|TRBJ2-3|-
CASGTSGSTDTQYF
TGTGCCAGTGGGACTAGCGGGAGCACAGATACGCAGTATTTT
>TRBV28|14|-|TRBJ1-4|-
CASSLSVLNEKLFF
TGTGCCAGCAGTTTATCTGTCCTCAATGAAAAACTGTTTTTT
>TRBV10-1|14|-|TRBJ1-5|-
CASLRGQHNQPQHF
TGCGCCAGTTTACGCGGACAGCATAATCAGCCCCAGCATTTT
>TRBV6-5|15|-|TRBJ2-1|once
CASSYSIQVRSEQFF
TGTGCCAGCAGTTACTCGATACAGGTCAGGAGTGAGCAGTTCTTC
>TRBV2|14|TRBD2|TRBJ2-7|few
CASRRTSGSYEQYF
TGTGCCAGCAGGAGGACTAGCGGGAGCTACGAGCAGTACTTC
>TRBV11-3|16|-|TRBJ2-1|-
CASSYTSGQPYNEQFF
TGTGCCAGCAGCTATACGAGCGGGCAACCCTACAATGAGCAGTTCTTC
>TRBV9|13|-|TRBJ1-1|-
CASNPQGNTEAFF
TGTGCCAGCAACCCACAGGGGAACACTGAAGCTTTCTTT
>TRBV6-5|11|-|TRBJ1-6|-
CATGADSPLHF
TGTGCCACAGGGGCGGATTCACCCCTCCACTTT
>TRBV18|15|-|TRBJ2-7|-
CASSFVGGSSYEQYF
TGTGCCAGCTCCTTCGTTGGGGGGAGCTCCTACGAGCAGTACTTC
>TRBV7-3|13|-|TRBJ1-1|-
CASSPLGGTEAFF
TGTGCCAGCAGCCCACTGGGCGGCACTGAAGCTTTCTTT
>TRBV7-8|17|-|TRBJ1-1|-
CASSLDLWVSKNTEAFF
TGTGCCAGCAGCTTAGATTTGTGGGTCAGCAAGAACACTGAAGCTTTCTTT
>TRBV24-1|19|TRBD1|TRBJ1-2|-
CATSDSRQDRVGSWRGYTF
TGTGCCACCAGTGACTCCCGGCAGGACAGGGTGGGGTCGTGGCGTGGCTACACCTTC
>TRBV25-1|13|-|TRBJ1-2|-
CASSMDGNYGYTF
TGTGCCAGCAGTATGGACGGAAACTATGGCTACACCTTC
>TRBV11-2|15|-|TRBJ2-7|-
CASSLGPAGGFEQYF
TGTGCCAGCAGCTTAGGCCCGGCAGGCGGGTTCGAGCAGTACTTC
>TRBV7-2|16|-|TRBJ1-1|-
CASSPKTGRRNTEAFF
TGTGCCAGCAGCCCTAAGACGGGACGGAGGAACACTGAAGCTTTCTTT
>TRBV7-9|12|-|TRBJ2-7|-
CASSAQGYEQYF
TGTGCCAGCAGCGCCCAGGGATACGAGCAGTACTTC
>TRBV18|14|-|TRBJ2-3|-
CASSPSGGWDTQYF
TGTGCCAGCTCACCATCCGGGGGTTGGGATACGCAGTATTTT
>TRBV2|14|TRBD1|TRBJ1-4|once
CASSGGQGYEKLFF
TGTGCCAGCAGCGGGGGACAGGGTTACGAAAAACTGTTTTTT
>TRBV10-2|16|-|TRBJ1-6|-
CASSEKAKGRNSPLHF
TGCGCCAGCAGTGAGAAGGCGAAAGGTCGGAATTCACCCCTCCACTTT
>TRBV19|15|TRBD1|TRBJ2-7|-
CASSSPRTGNYEQYF
TGTGCCAGTAGTTCCCCTCGGACAGGGAACTACGAGCAGTACTTC
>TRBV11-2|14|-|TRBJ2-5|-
CASRPNTGRETQYF
TGTGCCAGCAGGCCGAACACGGGGCGGGAGACCCAGTACTTC
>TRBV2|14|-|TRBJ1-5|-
CASSDGGKAQPQHF
TGTGCCAGCAGTGACGGGGGAAAAGCTCAGCCCCAGCATTTT
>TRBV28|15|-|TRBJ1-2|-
CASNFPGVRSYGYTF
TGTGCCAGCAATTTCCCAGGGGTGAGATCCTATGGCTACACCTTC
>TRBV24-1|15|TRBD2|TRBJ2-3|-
CATSDGAGSTDTQYF
TGTGCCACCAGTGACGGAGCGGGGAGCACAGATACGCAGTATTTT
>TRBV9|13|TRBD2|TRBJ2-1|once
CASSSLGGDEQFF
TGTGCCAGCAGCTCCTTGGGGGGGGATGAGCAGTTCTTC
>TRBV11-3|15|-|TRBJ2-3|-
CASSLDGRHTDTQYF
TGTGCCAGCAGCTTGGATGGACGGCACACAGATACGCAGTATTTT
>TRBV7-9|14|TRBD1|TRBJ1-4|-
CASSSDREGEKLFF
TGTGCCAGCAGCTCGGACAGGGAGGGTGAAAAACTGTTTTTT
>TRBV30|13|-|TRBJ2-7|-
CAWSLGEYGEQYF
TGTGCCTGGAGTCTGGGGGAGTACGGCGAGCAGTACTTC
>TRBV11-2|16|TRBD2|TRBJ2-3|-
CASSLVTSGRSDTQYF
TGTGCCAGCAGCTTAGTAACTAGCGGGAGGTCAGATACGCAGTATTTT
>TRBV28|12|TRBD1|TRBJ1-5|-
CASSDRVKPQHF
TGTGCCAGCAGTGACAGGGTTAAGCCCCAGCATTTT
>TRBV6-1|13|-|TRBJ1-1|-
CASSERGYTEAFF
TGTGCCAGCAGTGAACGTGGATACACTGAAGCTTTCTTT
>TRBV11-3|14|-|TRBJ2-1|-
CASSLDRGNNEQFF
TGTGCCAGCAGCTTAGATCGGGGAAACAATGAGCAGTTCTTC
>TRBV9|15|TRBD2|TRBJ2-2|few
CASREGSGRSGELFF
TGTGCCAGCAGAGAGGGGAGCGGGAGATCGGGGGAGCTGTTTTTT
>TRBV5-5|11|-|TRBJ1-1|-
CASSRHTEAFF
TGTGCCAGCAGCCGGCACACTGAAGCTTTCTTT
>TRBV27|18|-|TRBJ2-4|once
CASSSLARVFSGGIIQYF
TGTGCCAGCAGTTCCCTCGCGCGCGTATTTTCCGGAGGTATCATTCAGTACTTC
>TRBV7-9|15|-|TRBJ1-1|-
CASSADRWGDTEAFF
TGTGCCAGCAGCGCCGACCGGTGGGGAGACACTGAAGCTTTCTTT
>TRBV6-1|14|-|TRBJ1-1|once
CASSEILGNTEAFF
TGTGCCAGCAGTGAAATTCTAGGGAACACTGAAGCTTTCTTT
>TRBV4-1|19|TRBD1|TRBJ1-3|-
CASSQDQGQGAPSGNTIYF
TGCGCCAGCAGCCAAGATCAAGGACAGGGGGCCCCCTCTGGAAACACCATATATTTT
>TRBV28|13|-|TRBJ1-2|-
CASSLRATGGYTF
TGTGCCAGCAGTTTACGGGCGACAGGTGGCTACACCTTC
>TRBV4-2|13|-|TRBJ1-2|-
CASRPTDYYGYTF
TGTGCCAGCAGACCGACAGATTATTATGGCTACACCTTC
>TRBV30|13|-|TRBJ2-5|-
CAWNRAYRETQYF
TGTGCCTGGAATCGAGCATATCGAGAGACCCAGTACTTC
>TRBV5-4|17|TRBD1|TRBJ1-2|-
CASSYRDREWDNYGYTF
TGTGCCAGCAGCTACCGGGACAGGGAGTGGGATAACTATGGCTACACCTTC
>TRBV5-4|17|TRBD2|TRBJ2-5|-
CASNTRRTSGDQETQYF
TGTGCCAGCAACACCAGGAGGACTAGCGGGGATCAAGAGACCCAGTACTTC
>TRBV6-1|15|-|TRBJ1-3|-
CASSWTENSGNTIYF
TGTGCCAGCAGCTGGACAGAGAACTCTGGAAACACCATATATTTT
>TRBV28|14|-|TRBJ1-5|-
CASSFLQSNQPQHF
TGTGCCAGCAGTTTCCTGCAGAGCAATCAGCCCCAGCATTTT
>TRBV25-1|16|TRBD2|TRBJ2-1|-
CASSELSGISYNEQFF
TGTGCCAGCAGTGAATTAAGCGGGATCTCCTACAATGAGCAGTTCTTC
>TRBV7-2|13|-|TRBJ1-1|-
CASGNRRNTEAFF
TGTGCCAGCGGAAATAGAAGAAACACTGAAGCTTTCTTT
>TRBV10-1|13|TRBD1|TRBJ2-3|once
CASRDRAADTQYF
TGCGCCAGCCGGGACAGAGCCGCAGATACGCAGTATTTT